Below are 7 T cell receptor beta chains sequenced from a single sample in a study of CD8 T cells in ankylosing spondylitis. Via MiXCR, TCRdb re-called the 5' RACE reads, giving one row per CDR3 protein. This table holds about 160,000 distinct CDR3 sequences, 9.8% found once. Sequenced material: blood, either unsorted or a sorted T cell fraction (not recorded which). The receptors were sampled from a female donor with ankylosing spondylitis or in good health (not recorded which).

The chain joins TRBV7-9 to TRBJ1-1; 8 nucleotides line up with TRBD1. Germline V lookup: CDR1 SEHNR, CDR2 FQNEAQ (reference sequence). V dropped 6 bases and J dropped 10; count of bases not matched to a gene: 4. This CDR3 contains 11 residues. CDR3 DNA: TGTGCCAGCAGTCGAGACAGGGGAGCTTTCTTT. Translating gives CASSRDRGAFF.

In this sample, this clonotype turned up a few times. This chain connects TRBV28 to TRBJ2-1; 8 nucleotides line up with TRBD2. Germline trimming cut 6 bases from V and 7 bases from J; bases unmatched to any gene: 8. The germline V gene has CDR1 MDHEN and CDR2 SYDVKM. The CDR3 extends over 14 amino acids. The CDR3 loop is CASRSGAGGNEQFF. The CDR3 DNA follows: TGTGCCAGCAGGTCGGGGGCGGGGGGTAATGAGCAGTTCTTC.

The rearrangement links TRBV27 to TRBJ2-1, with 8 bases identical to TRBD1. Per germline, CDR1 MNHEY and CDR2 SMNVEV (reference sequence). J was trimmed by 8 bases and V by 3 bases; bases with no gene match: 12. The CDR3 sequence is 16 residues long. As DNA, the CDR3 is TGTGCCAGCAGTTTCGCCCGACAGGGGCCTGGGGATGAGCAGTTCTTC. It codes for CASSFARQGPGDEQFF.

This clonotype was seen more than once but under ten times. The rearrangement links TRBV6-5 to TRBJ1-2, with 8 positions matching TRBD1. Germline V CDR1 and CDR2: MNHEY, SVGAGI. V was pared by 5 bases and J by 6 bases, with 2 bases of the junction left unmatched. The length of the CDR3 is 12 residues. The chain's CDR3 is CASSKTGDGYTF. The CDR3 DNA is TGTGCCAGCAGTAAGACAGGGGATGGCTACACCTTC.

This clonotype was observed a handful of times. The chain is built from TRBV7-2 and TRBJ2-1, with 9 bases aligning to TRBD2. The length of the CDR3 is 17 residues. The V and J ends lost 3 bases and 3 bases, in that order; junction bases with no gene match: 9. Per the germline V gene, CDR1 is SGHTA and CDR2 is FQGNSA. Here the CDR3 reads CASSFHPGGRGYNEQFF. The CDR3 DNA reads as TGTGCCAGCAGCTTCCACCCCGGCGGGAGGGGCTACAATGAGCAGTTCTTC.

This clonotype showed up many times. The chain couples TRBV5-1 to TRBJ2-7; D is tentatively TRBD1 or TRBD2 (5 bases each). V was cut by 6 bases and J by 3 bases, with 10 bases left in between. Germline V gives CDR1 SGHRS, CDR2 YFSETQ. The CDR3 is 12 residues long. CDR3 bases: TGCGCCAGCACAGGGACCGGCTACGAGCAGTACTTC. Its translation is CASTGTGYEQYF. The whole variable domain, filled in from reference TRBV5-1 and TRBJ2-7, reads KAGVTQTPRYLIKTRGQQVTLSCSPISGHRSVSWYQQTPGQGLQFLFEYFSETQRNKGNFPGRFSGRQFSNSRSEMNVSTLELGDSALYLCASTGTGYEQYFGPGTRLTVT.

This clonotype was counted at least ten times. The chain has TRBV5-6 and TRBJ2-1; tentatively, D is TRBD1 or TRBD2 (7 bases each). CDR1 is SGHDT, CDR2 YYEEEE, per germline. The CDR3 runs to 16 residues. The V and J ends lost 2 bases and 6 bases respectively, with 18 bases between them. CDR3 sequence: CASSFHRGREVNEQFF. CDR3 bases: TGTGCCAGCAGCTTTCACAGGGGCCGGGAGGTCAATGAGCAGTTCTTC.